These 25 T cell receptor beta chains were all obtained from the same sample, sequenced in a study of radiation and T cells in renal cell carcinoma. The data were produced by immunoSEQ multiplex PCR, yet TCRdb's version contains in-frame clones alone and is incomplete. The sample shows 100,000 to 150,000 clones, roughly 85% of them seen only once. Time point given: baseline pretreatment blood. Treatment given: 15 Gy SBRT to primary tumor, nephrectomy 4 weeks later. Sequencing was performed on blood, taken from a patient whose treatment included radiotherapy and nephrectomy. The receptors come from a woman aged 55-70 years with renal cell carcinoma.

The rearrangement uses TRBV20-1 and TRBJ2-7; possible D gene TRBD1, 6 bases. Germline CDR1 and CDR2: DFQATT and SNEGSKA (reference sequence). Between the trimmed V and J ends, which lost 2 bases and 5 bases, there was a span of 7 bases. CDR3 size: 11 residues. The CDR3 loop reads CSARQGNEQYF. The CDR3, as DNA: TGCAGTGCTAGACAGGGGAACGAGCAGTACTTC.

The V call is TRBV19, the J call TRBJ2-1, with D maybe TRBD1 (5 bases). This CDR3 has 13 amino acids. CDR1 is LNHDA and CDR2 is SQIVND in the germline V gene (reference sequence). V lost 4 bases and J lost 1, with 5 bases in between. The CDR3 DNA reads as TGTGCCAGTAGTACAGGGTCCTACAATGAGCAGTTCTTC. Translated, it gives CASSTGSYNEQFF.

On this clone: Different DNA sequences within this sample yield the same CDR3. The chain joins TRBV6-1 to TRBJ2-2; 9 bases fit TRBD2. The CDR3 sequence is 16 residues long. Germline values: CDR1 MNHNS, CDR2 SASEGT. V lost 1 base and J lost 8; bases outside the gene matches: 8. CDR3 region: CASSEVRLAVTGELFF. CDR3 coding DNA: TGTGCCAGCAGTGAAGTTAGACTAGCGGTAACTGGGGAGCTGTTTTTT.

The chain employs TRBV19 and TRBJ2-7; D tentatively fits TRBD1 or TRBD2 (5 bases each). V was shortened by 3 bases and J by 1 base, with 16 bases between the two germline ends. The CDR3 has 16 residues. The germline CDR1 and CDR2 sequences are LNHDA and SQIVND (reference sequence). CDR3 nucleotides: TGTGCCAGTAGTATCGGACGGGGCCGTTCATCCTACGAGCAGTACTTC. Translating it yields CASSIGRGRSSYEQYF.

The chain uses TRBV5-6 and TRBJ1-2; perhaps TRBD1 as D (6 bases). The ends were cut back, 6 bases at V and 3 bases at J, with 15 bases in the middle. CDR1 and CDR2 from the germline V gene are SGHDT and YYEEEE. The length of the CDR3 is 14 residues. CDR3 sequence (DNA): TGTGCCAGCACCCCCATGGGGGGCGACTATGGCTACACCTTC. Translation: CASTPMGGDYGYTF.

The chain employs TRBV5-6 and TRBJ1-4, with D hard to call. This CDR3 comprises 17 residues. From germline, CDR1 is SGHDT and CDR2 YYEEEE. The V end lost 0 bases, the J end lost 0 bases, and 12 bases lay between the germline ends. The CDR3 sequence: CASSLAWGEATNEKLFF. The CDR3 bases are TGTGCCAGCAGCTTGGCGTGGGGAGAGGCAACTAATGAAAAACTGTTTTTT.

Only one count was recorded for this clone. The chain joins TRBV2 to TRBJ1-4, with 9 bases fitting TRBD1. The CDR3 covers 14 residues. The V gene's germline CDR1 is SNHLY and CDR2 FYNNEI. After removal of 3 bases from V and 8 bases from J, the junction contained 4 bases not matched to a gene. In DNA, the CDR3 is TGTGCCAGCAGTGAGGGGACAGGGTACGAAAAACTGTTTTTT. Translated, it gives CASSEGTGYEKLFF.

This chain links TRBV7-3 with TRBJ2-5; D uncertain. This CDR3 is 14 amino acids long. Germline CDR1 reads SGHTA; CDR2 reads FQGTGA. Trimming removed 2 bases at V and 4 bases at J, with 11 bases between. The CDR3 loop is CASSLGLVGETQYF. The CDR3 coding sequence is TGTGCCAGCAGCTTAGGGCTTGTAGGAGAGACCCAGTACTTC.

In its sample, this clone was seen once. The rearrangement joins TRBV7-9 to TRBJ2-7; D gene unclear. The CDR3 contains 17 residues. The V gene's germline CDR1 is SEHNR and CDR2 FQNEAQ (reference sequence). V dropped 1 base and J dropped 2 bases, with 18 bases sitting between them. The CDR3 spells CASSLEVSQVRTYEQYF. The CDR3 DNA follows: TGTGCCAGCAGCTTAGAGGTTTCACAAGTTAGAACCTACGAGCAGTACTTC. The full variable domain, its missing parts supplied by reference TRBV7-9 and TRBJ2-7, is DTGVSQNPRHKITKRGQNVTFRCDPISEHNRLYWYRQTLGQGPEFLTYFQNEAQLEKSRLLSDRFSAERPKGSFSTLEIQRTEQGDSAMYLCASSLEVSQVRTYEQYFGPGTRLTVT.

This chain joins TRBV9 and TRBJ1-3; D perhaps matches TRBD1 (6 bases). Deletions cut 2 bases from V and 0 bases from J, with 12 bases between. The germline gives CDR1 SGDLS, CDR2 YYNGEE. The CDR3 runs to 16 residues. CDR3 residues: CASSVGQSSSGNTIYF. The CDR3, as DNA: TGTGCCAGCAGCGTGGGACAATCGAGCTCTGGAAACACCATATATTTT. Variable domain in full (rest from reference TRBV9 and TRBJ1-3): DSGVTQTPKHLITATGQRVTLRCSPRSGDLSVYWYQQSLDQGLQFLIQYYNGEERAKGNILERFSAQQFPDLHSELNLSSLELGDSALYFCASSVGQSSSGNTIYFGEGSWLTVV.

CDR3 coding DNA: TGTGCCAGCAGTTGGGGAGATACGCAGTATTTT. Translating it yields CASSWGDTQYF. The chain is built from TRBV6-6 and TRBJ2-3, with D hard to call. The germline gives CDR1 MNHNY, CDR2 SVGAGI (reference sequence). The CDR3 consists of 11 residues. V gave up 4 bases and J gave up 5 bases, with 4 bases separating them.

For the CDR3, the DNA is TGTGCCAGCAGCTTAGAATCGAGACGAAGGAGCTCCTACGAGCAGTACTTC. It codes for CASSLESRRRSSYEQYF. The chain combines TRBV7-6 with TRBJ2-7; no clear D. The germline V gene encodes CDR1 SGHVS and CDR2 FNYEAQ. This CDR3 spans 17 amino acids. Trimming shortened V by 1 base and J by 0 bases, and 16 bases separated the two germline ends.

This rearrangement joins TRBV5-1 to TRBJ2-3; D gene uncertain. Germline assignment: CDR1 SGHRS and CDR2 YFSETQ. The CDR3 is 15 residues long. Trimming left V 1 base short and J 2 bases short, with 11 bases between. The CDR3 coding sequence is TGCGCCAGCAGCTTGACCGGGCCAGACACAGATACGCAGTATTTT. Protein sequence: CASSLTGPDTDTQYF.

For this clone: Compared with germline, one end of the junction differs, possibly owing to a read error. V usage is TRBV7-9 and J usage is TRBJ2-7, with TRBD2 matching over 8 bases. The germline CDR1 and CDR2 sequences are SEHNR and FQNEAQ (reference sequence). The CDR3 length is 14 residues. CDR3 nucleotides: TGTGCCAGCAGCGTAGCGGGACCCATCTACGAGCAGTACTTC. The encoded protein is CASSVAGPIYEQYF.

The V call is TRBV5-6, the J call TRBJ2-7; D remains unclear. V dropped 3 bases and J dropped 5 bases, with 9 bases sitting between them. Germline CDR1 reads SGHDT; CDR2 reads YYEEEE. The CDR3 loop spans 12 amino acids. CDR3 loop: CASSSNKNEQYF. For the CDR3, the DNA is TGTGCCAGCAGCTCCAACAAGAACGAGCAGTACTTC.

The chain carries TRBV6-5 and TRBJ1-1; the D is unclear. This CDR3 comprises 15 residues. The germline V gene encodes CDR1 MNHEY and CDR2 SVGAGI. V lost 6 bases and J lost 1, with 15 bases in between. The CDR3 DNA follows: TGTGCCAGCAGCGAACACAGCCCCTCGAACACTGAAGCTTTCTTT. It codes for CASSEHSPSNTEAFF.

This rearrangement joins TRBV27 to TRBJ2-7, with D unclear. The CDR3 is 17 amino acids. Trimming pared 6 bases from V and 6 bases from J, leaving 27 bases between. Germline lookup yields CDR1 MNHEY and CDR2 SMNVEV (reference sequence). The CDR3 region is CASRTRWAATPHGEQYF. The CDR3 nucleotides are TGTGCCAGCAGGACGAGATGGGCAGCCACTCCCCACGGCGAGCAGTACTTC.

This chain connects TRBV4-1 to TRBJ2-6; perhaps TRBD1 as D (5 bases). The V gene's germline CDR1 is MGHRA and CDR2 YSYEKL. The CDR3 covers 18 residues. Trimming took 3 bases from V and 0 from J, leaving 15 bases between them. CDR3 bases: TGCGCCAGCAGCCACCAGGGTTCGGGCCTCTCTGGGGCCAACGTCCTGACTTTC. Its translation is CASSHQGSGLSGANVLTF.

This rearrangement joins TRBV4-3 to TRBJ1-4; possibly TRBD1 for D (6 bases). CDR3 size: 17 residues. V dropped 5 bases and J dropped 2 bases, with 18 bases sitting between them. Germline lookup yields CDR1 LGHNA and CDR2 YSLEER. The CDR3 region is CASSETQGRVTNEKLFF. The CDR3 DNA reads TGCGCCAGCAGCGAGACCCAGGGGAGAGTCACTAATGAAAAACTGTTTTTT.

This clone was recorded at least ten times. The CDR3 is CASSLGGINTF. CDR3 sequence (DNA): TGTGCCAGCAGCCTGGGGGGTATCAACACCTTC. The chain couples TRBV7-9 to TRBJ1-2; TRBD1 might be the D (5 bases). This CDR3 comprises 11 residues. Between the trimmed V and J ends, which lost 5 bases and 12 bases, there was a span of 13 bases. Germline V gene data show CDR1 as SEHNR and CDR2 as FQNEAQ (reference sequence).

This clone was observed a single time. The chain employs TRBV4-3 and TRBJ2-7; possible D gene TRBD1, 5 bases. Germline V CDR1 and CDR2: LGHNA, YSLEER. The CDR3 extends over 19 amino acids. Trimming removed 2 bases from V and 2 bases from J, with 25 bases in between. The CDR3 region has the DNA TGCGCCAGCAGCCAATCCCGTCGGTTCAGAGGTAGACAGACCTACGAGCAGTACTTC. Its translation: CASSQSRRFRGRQTYEQYF.

This chain connects TRBV7-3 to TRBJ2-2; D possibly uses TRBD1 or TRBD2 (5 bases each). The CDR3 spans 17 residues. Trimming shortened V by 1 base and J by 1 base, and 13 bases separated the two germline ends. Looked up from germline, CDR1 is SGHTA and CDR2 is FQGTGA. The CDR3: CASSLIGGRRNTGELFF. In DNA form, the CDR3 reads TGTGCCAGCAGCTTAATTGGGGGACGCCGGAACACCGGGGAGCTGTTTTTT.

The count of this clone is one. Other DNA sequences of this sample code for an identical CDR3. The chain has TRBV20-1 and TRBJ2-7; D not resolved. Germline V gives CDR1 DFQATT, CDR2 SNEGSKA (reference sequence). There are 10 residues in the CDR3. V gave up 3 bases and J gave up 4 bases, with 4 bases separating them. Written as DNA, the CDR3 is TGCAGTGCTAGCGTGTACGAGCAGTACTTC. Its protein product is CSASVYEQYF.

This clone was counted a single time. This rearrangement joins TRBV7-2 to TRBJ2-1; D possibly corresponds to TRBD1 (6 bases). The germline gives CDR1 SGHTA, CDR2 FQGNSA. The V gene lost 6 bases and the J gene lost 0 bases, with 12 bases spanning the gap. The CDR3 sequence is 15 residues long. The CDR3 reads CASREQGRSYNEQFF. CDR3 in DNA: TGTGCCAGCAGGGAGCAGGGGCGCTCCTACAATGAGCAGTTCTTC.

The rearrangement joins TRBV19 to TRBJ1-6; a weak D match, TRBD1 (6 bases). V shed 3 bases and J shed 6 bases, with 15 bases lying between them. The CDR3 extends over 16 amino acids. The V gene's germline CDR1 is LNHDA and CDR2 SQIVND (reference sequence). The CDR3, as DNA: TGTGCCAGTAGTATTTTTGGAGGGGGACTTAATTCACCCCTCCACTTT. Amino acids: CASSIFGGGLNSPLHF. Full variable domain (remainder filled in from reference TRBV19 and TRBJ1-6): DGGITQSPKYLFRKEGQNVTLSCEQNLNHDAMYWYRQDPGQGLRLIYYSQIVNDFQKGDIAEGYSVSREKKESFPLTVTSAQKNPTAFYLCASSIFGGGLNSPLHFGNGTRLTVT.